This T cell receptor (beta chain) was found in a study of blood T cell repertoires in COVID-19 (TCRdb year 2020). Concerning the study at large: Samples from collaborators originated in the United States, Italy and Spain and spanned both the acute and convalescent phases of COVID-19. The repertoires were released in a freely available public database meant as a resource for research on the immune response to SARS-CoV-2. The material from the prospective study consisted of cDNA or gDNA derived from T cells, B-cell-depleted T cells, or PBMCs. Sample metadata almost always included a de-identified subject ID, COVID-19 status, age in years and sex. The dataset comprised deeply sampled blood TCRbeta repertoires from subjects exposed to, actively infected with, or recovered from COVID-19. Where available, HLA class I and class II types were obtained from metadata supplied by the sample provider rather than from assay-based typing. Samples were obtained from the ongoing ImmuneRACE study (first 160 participants) and from some 1,300 subjects provided by 6 global collaborators.

The immunoSEQ Assay, a bias-controlled multiplex PCR, was used to amplify TCRbeta CDR3 regions from genomic DNA. Processing in the source paper ran as follows. Nucleated cell counts per sample were estimated from amplification of reference gene primers within the assay. Sequence reads were collapsed and filtered to measure the absolute abundance of every unique TCRbeta CDR3 rearrangement. For each sample, productive Simpson clonality was calculated by taking the square root of Simpson's diversity index across productive rearrangements. The table was pulled from immuneACCESS by TCRdb, which kept in-frame rearrangements only. Such tables lose some clones; where checked, under half of the loss comes from unresolved V genes, and the rest has no known cause. The V and J calls and the clone size are those of that table, but D and trimming were determined from the DNA. The sample includes approximately 300,000 clones, with approximately 83% observed a single time. The top ten clones comprise 4% to 4.5% of the sample.

Study-level results and caveats: Clinical and demographic metadata were provided uncurated, with the amount varying by source and participant.

In the prospective study, participants were roughly 18 to 95 years old, resided in about two dozen geographic areas of the United States, and were enrolled through a virtual design. To assign participants to cohorts, the prospective study relied on clinical history that participants themselves reported in a screening survey and a study questionnaire. Recovered participants in ImmuneRACE Cohort 3 were defined by two consecutive negative NP/OP PCR tests, clearance by a healthcare professional, or resolution of symptoms. In the prospective study, mobile phlebotomists collected whole blood, serum and a nasopharyngeal or oropharyngeal swab from each participant. Additional blood draws and questionnaires over a 2-month period could optionally be provided by prospective study participants. Prospective study blood samples were shipped either frozen or at room temperature before DNA extraction. As to this clone: No antigen is known for it. There are no base qualities to consult, and no much larger clone falls within one base.

Via the germline V gene, CDR1 is SQVTM and CDR2 ANQGSEA. V loses 6 bases, J loses 3 bases, and the germline ends lie 9 bases apart. The CDR3 contains 11 residues, cysteine and phenylalanine counted. Only the CDR3 DNA is retained, 33 bases long and in frame from the first base. The TCR sequence derives from a woman aged 25 to 39 who had recovered from COVID-19. Sequenced sample: PBMCs or T cells enriched from blood (not recorded which). The sequence is built from TRBV29-1 and TRBJ2-7; the D segment could be TRBD1, given 5 matching bases. The DNA sequence is as follows: TGCAGCGTCCATGACAGCTACGAGCAGTACTTC. Translated, it gives CSVHDSYEQYF.